The 10 T cell receptor beta chains below all came from one sample that was sequenced in a study of T cells in Graves' hyperthyroidism and ophthalmopathy. Amplification targeted TCR beta CDR3 regions from RNA transcripts. The HTBI set primed first-round TCR CDR3 RT-PCR. Each CDR3 protein gets one entry after TCRdb re-called the multiplex PCR reads with MiXCR. The sample has fewer than 850,000 distinct CDR3 sequences, 17% seen once. The specimen sequenced was blood. These receptors were obtained from a man in his fifties or sixties with Graves' hyperthyroidism.

The sample holds many counts of this clonotype. The chain uses TRBV27 and TRBJ1-1; 7 nucleotides align to TRBD1. Germline V gene lookup returns CDR1 MNHEY and CDR2 SMNVEV (reference sequence). The CDR3 has 14 residues. The junction had 2 bases not matched to a gene; V was cut back by 3 bases and J by 1 base. The CDR3 region is CASSFDRENTEAFF. CDR3 nucleotide sequence: TGTGCCAGCAGTTTTGACAGGGAGAACACTGAAGCTTTCTTT.

In this sample, this clonotype turned up a few times. The CDR3 loop is CASSLGDRVSNQPQHF. The CDR3 DNA is TGTGCCAGCAGCTTAGGAGACAGGGTTAGCAATCAGCCCCAGCATTTT. The gene calls are TRBV7-9 and TRBJ1-5; 7 bases fit TRBD1. The CDR3 loop spans 16 amino acids. Germline lookup yields CDR1 SEHNR and CDR2 FQNEAQ (reference sequence). V was pared by 1 base and J by 0 bases, with 3 bases of the junction left unmatched.

Turning to this clonotype: This clone may be a read error of a much larger clone one base away. Written as DNA, the CDR3 is TGTGCCAGCAGCTCTGTGGAGAGACTCAAAAACATTCAGTACTTC. Encoded protein: CASSSVERLKNIQYF. The chain carries TRBV7-9 and TRBJ2-4, with D unresolved. The CDR3 consists of 15 residues. The germline V gene encodes CDR1 SEHNR and CDR2 FQNEAQ (reference sequence). The ends were cut back, 4 bases at V and 3 bases at J, with 13 bases in the middle.

The table lists this clonotype with many counts. The chain couples TRBV20-1 to TRBJ2-3; TRBD2 might be the D (5 bases). From germline, CDR1 is DFQATT and CDR2 SNEGSKA (reference sequence). V lost 6 bases and J lost 2, with 21 bases in between. This CDR3 is 16 amino acids long. CDR3 sequence (DNA): TGCAGTGCAAACCCGAGGGCAGTGGGTCACACAGATACGCAGTATTTT. Translating gives CSANPRAVGHTDTQYF.

V gene TRBV6-1 combines with J gene TRBJ2-7; D gene uncertain. V lost 5 bases to trimming and J lost 0 bases, with 14 bases between them. This CDR3 spans 15 amino acids. Per germline, CDR1 MNHNS and CDR2 SASEGT. CDR3 amino acids: CASSSVSVGSYEQYF. The DNA of the CDR3 is TGTGCCAGCAGTTCCGTGAGCGTGGGCTCCTACGAGCAGTACTTC.

This clonotype appeared a few times. This may be a read error, as it is one base from a much larger clone. The V and J genes are TRBV28 and TRBJ1-3; the D is unclear. Trimming removed 7 bases at V and 0 bases at J, with 16 bases between. The CDR3 sequence is 16 residues long. CDR1 and CDR2 from the germline V gene are MDHEN and SYDVKM. The CDR3, as DNA: TGTGCCAGCATGGCGTCTTTAGGGAGCTCTGGAAACACCATATATTTT. Translating gives CASMASLGSSGNTIYF. The complete variable domain, with remaining parts taken from reference TRBV28 and TRBJ1-3, reads DVKVTQSSRYLVKRTGEKVFLECVQDMDHENMFWYRQDPGLGLRLIYFSYDVKMKEKGDIPEGYSVSREKKERFSLILESASTNQTSMYLCASMASLGSSGNTIYFGEGSWLTVV.

This clonotype was seen only a few times. The chain is built from TRBV6-2 or TRBV6-3 and TRBJ1-2, with TRBD1 matching over 7 bases. The V gene end was trimmed by 0 bases and the J gene end by 1 base; junction bases not matched to a gene: 14. CDR3 length: 19 amino acids. Germline CDR1 and CDR2: MNHEY and SVGEGT. The CDR3 sequence is CASSYSMGQTALNNYGYTF. CDR3 DNA: TGTGCCAGCAGTTACTCGATGGGACAGACGGCTTTGAATAACTATGGCTACACCTTC.

The V gene is TRBV3-1, the J gene TRBJ1-2; D unresolved. Germline V CDR1 and CDR2: LGHDT, YNNKEL (reference sequence). Trimming shortened V by 2 bases and J by 4 bases, and 11 bases separated the two germline ends. The CDR3 loop spans 14 amino acids. This CDR3 is CASSQLADLYGYTF. The CDR3 DNA sequence: TGTGCCAGCAGCCAACTTGCGGACCTCTATGGCTACACCTTC.

This chain connects TRBV4-2 to TRBJ1-2; D may be TRBD1 (5 bases). The V and J ends lost 1 base and 1 base respectively, with 13 bases between them. Per germline, CDR1 LGHNA and CDR2 YNFKEQ. The CDR3 consists of 16 residues. The CDR3 here is CASSQGSPDINYGYTF. CDR3 sequence (DNA): TGTGCCAGCAGCCAAGGGAGCCCGGACATTAACTATGGCTACACCTTC.

This clonotype has a count of ten or more. The chain links TRBV6-1 to TRBJ1-2; D ambiguous. Germline V CDR1 and CDR2: MNHNS, SASEGT. The CDR3 sequence is 14 residues long. Trimming removed 7 bases at V and 7 bases at J, with 19 bases between. The CDR3 DNA is TGTGCCAGCACCTCGGGTTCCACCAAGTTTGGCTACACCTTC. It is translated as CASTSGSTKFGYTF.